This TCR beta chain is from a study of T cells in localized non-small cell lung cancer. Adjacent lung, free of atypia, was sampled at least 2 cm from the tumor margin. Assay: immunoSEQ multiplex PCR; the TCRdb copy retains only in-frame clones and omits some. Of over a thousand clones listed, 15% to 20% are singletons. The sample holds a few counts of this clone. Antigen unknown. V dropped 2 bases and J dropped 7 bases, with 18 bases sitting between them. This CDR3 comprises 16 residues. Germline CDR1 reads SGHNT; CDR2 reads YENEEA. Notes on the study in general: There were a median 57 of the top 100 tumor clones appearing in adjacent lung. Tumor trailed uninvolved adjacent lung in T cell clonality, which peaked there.

Source: normal lung tissue next to the tumor, taken before any cancer treatment. The TCR originated in a female donor over 55 with stage I lung adenocarcinoma. The chain joins TRBV11-3 to TRBJ2-1, with a weak D call TRBD1 (8 bases). CDR3 nucleotides: TGTGCCAGCAGCTTAAGAAGCGGGACAGGATATAATGAGCAGTTCTTC. As protein: CASSLRSGTGYNEQFF.